This T cell receptor beta chain comes out of a study of regulatory T cells in long-lasting Graves disease. Whole-study context: Graves' patients diagnosed newly had used antithyroid drugs under 3 months.

Libraries of TCR beta came from iRepertoire HTBI primers plus Arm-PCR of CDR3 regions. TCRdb called the multiplex PCR reads again in MiXCR, with one record for every CDR3 protein. The profile shows approximately 540,000 distinct CDR3 sequences, around 11% of them singletons. Described time point: newly diagnosed GD, antithyroid drugs for less than 3 months. The authors made the TCR library using RNA they extracted from PBMCs. Ten or more counts support this clonotype. Per the germline V gene, CDR1 is SGHRS and CDR2 is YFSETQ. This CDR3 has 15 amino acids. V was clipped by 1 base and J by 2 bases; unmatched bases: 4. This sample also appeared in a second study, on T cells in Graves' hyperthyroidism and ophthalmopathy. In that study: Researchers defined stable Graves' hyperthyroidism as no ophthalmopathy progression within 18 months.

The sample consisted of peripheral blood mononuclear cells (PBMCs), taken at new diagnosis, from a patient treated with antithyroid drugs. This clonotype was sampled from a woman under 40 with Graves disease. The chain combines TRBV5-1 with TRBJ2-3; 7 bases fit TRBD2. Here the CDR3 DNA reads TGCGCCAGCAGCTTGTATCTAGCGGTCACAGATACGCAGTATTTT. It encodes CASSLYLAVTDTQYF. Using reference TRBV5-1 and TRBJ2-3 for the parts outside the CDR3, the full variable domain is KAGVTQTPRYLIKTRGQQVTLSCSPISGHRSVSWYQQTPGQGLQFLFEYFSETQRNKGNFPGRFSGRQFSNSRSEMNVSTLELGDSALYLCASSLYLAVTDTQYFGPGTRLTVL.